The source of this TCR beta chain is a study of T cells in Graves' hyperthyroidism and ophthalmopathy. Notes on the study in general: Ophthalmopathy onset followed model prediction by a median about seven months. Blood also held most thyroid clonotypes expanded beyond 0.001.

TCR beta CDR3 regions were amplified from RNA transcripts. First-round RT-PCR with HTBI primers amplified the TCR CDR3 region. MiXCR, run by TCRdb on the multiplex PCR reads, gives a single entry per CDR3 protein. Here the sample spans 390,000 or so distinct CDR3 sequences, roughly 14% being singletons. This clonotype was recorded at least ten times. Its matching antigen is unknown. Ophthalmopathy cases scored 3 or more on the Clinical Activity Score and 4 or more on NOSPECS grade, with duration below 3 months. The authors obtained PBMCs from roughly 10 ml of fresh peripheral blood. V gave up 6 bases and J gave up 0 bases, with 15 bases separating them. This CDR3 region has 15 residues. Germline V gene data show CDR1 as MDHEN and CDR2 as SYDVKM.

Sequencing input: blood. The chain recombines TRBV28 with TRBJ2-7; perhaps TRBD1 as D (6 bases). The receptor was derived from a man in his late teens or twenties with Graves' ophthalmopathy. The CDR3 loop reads CASSVTGGRSYEQYF. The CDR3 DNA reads TGTGCCAGCAGCGTGACAGGCGGACGCTCCTACGAGCAGTACTTC.